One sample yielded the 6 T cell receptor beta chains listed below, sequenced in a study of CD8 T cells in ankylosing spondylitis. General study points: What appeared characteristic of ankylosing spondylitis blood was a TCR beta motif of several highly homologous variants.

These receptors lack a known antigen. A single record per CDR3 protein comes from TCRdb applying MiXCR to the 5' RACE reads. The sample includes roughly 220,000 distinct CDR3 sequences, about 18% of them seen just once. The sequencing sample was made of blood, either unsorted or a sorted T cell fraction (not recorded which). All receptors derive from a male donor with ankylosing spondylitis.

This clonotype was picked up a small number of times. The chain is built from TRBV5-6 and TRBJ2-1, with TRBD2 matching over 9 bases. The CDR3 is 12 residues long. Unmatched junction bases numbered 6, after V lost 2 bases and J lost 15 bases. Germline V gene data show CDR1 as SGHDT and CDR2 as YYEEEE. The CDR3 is CASSFGTSSTFF. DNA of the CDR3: TGTGCCAGCAGCTTCGGGACTAGCAGTACGTTCTTC.

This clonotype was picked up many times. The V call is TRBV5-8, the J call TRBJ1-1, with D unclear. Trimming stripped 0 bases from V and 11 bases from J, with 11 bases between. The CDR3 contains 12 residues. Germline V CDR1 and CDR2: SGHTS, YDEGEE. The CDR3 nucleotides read TGTGCCAGCAGCTTGGAATTCTTGGGTGCTTTCTTT. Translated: CASSLEFLGAFF.

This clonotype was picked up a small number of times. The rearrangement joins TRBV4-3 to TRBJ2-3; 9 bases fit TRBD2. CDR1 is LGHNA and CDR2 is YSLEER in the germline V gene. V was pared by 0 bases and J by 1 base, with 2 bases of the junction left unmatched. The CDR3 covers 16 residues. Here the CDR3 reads CASSQDSGSGTDTQYF. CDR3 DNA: TGCGCCAGCAGCCAAGATAGCGGGAGCGGCACAGATACGCAGTATTTT.

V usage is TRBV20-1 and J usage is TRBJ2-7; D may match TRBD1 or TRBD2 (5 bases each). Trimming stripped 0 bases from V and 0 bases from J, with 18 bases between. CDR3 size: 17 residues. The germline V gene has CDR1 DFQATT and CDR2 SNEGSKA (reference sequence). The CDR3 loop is CSARDVGEGTYSYEQYF. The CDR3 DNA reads TGCAGTGCTAGAGATGTAGGTGAGGGGACCTACTCCTACGAGCAGTACTTC.

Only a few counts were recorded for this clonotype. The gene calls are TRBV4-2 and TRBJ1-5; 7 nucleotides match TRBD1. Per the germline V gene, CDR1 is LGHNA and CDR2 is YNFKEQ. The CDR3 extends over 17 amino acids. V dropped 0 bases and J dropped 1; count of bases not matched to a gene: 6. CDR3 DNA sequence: TGTGCCAGCAGCCAAGATCTGTGGGGACAGAGCAATCAGCCCCAGCATTTT. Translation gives CASSQDLWGQSNQPQHF.

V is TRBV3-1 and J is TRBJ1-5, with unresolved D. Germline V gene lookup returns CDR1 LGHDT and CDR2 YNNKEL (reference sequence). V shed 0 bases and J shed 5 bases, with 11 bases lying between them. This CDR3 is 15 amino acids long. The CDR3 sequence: CASSQDLRRDQPQHF. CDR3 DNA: TGTGCCAGCAGCCAAGATTTACGGAGAGATCAGCCCCAGCATTTT.